One sample yielded the 9 T cell receptor beta chains listed below, sequenced in a study of technical replicates of blood from a few donors. Produced via immunoSEQ multiplex PCR; TCRdb's table is partial and in-frame only. The table has tens of thousands of clones, roughly 91% seen once. What was sequenced was T cells isolated from PBMCs. The origin of the receptors is a human donor in good health.

The V call is TRBV7-8, the J call TRBJ2-7; 7 nucleotides align to TRBD2. Germline lookup yields CDR1 SGHVS and CDR2 FQNEAQ. The V segment lost 2 bases and the J segment 1 base; nucleotides outside the gene matches: 14. The CDR3 extends over 18 amino acids. The CDR3 DNA follows: TGTGCCAGCAGCTTAATGTTTTCACCCCTAGCGGCATCCTACGAGCAGTACTTC. Translation: CASSLMFSPLAASYEQYF.

V and J are TRBV5-4 and TRBJ2-1, with 8 bases matching TRBD2. This CDR3 is 13 amino acids long. Losses at the gene ends were 4 bases for V and 8 bases for J; bases not matched to a gene: 5. Germline loops: CDR1 SGHNT, CDR2 YYREEE (reference sequence). Written as DNA, the CDR3 is TGTGCCAGCAGCACGGGACTAGGAGATGAGCAGTTCTTC. It translates to CASSTGLGDEQFF.

The rearrangement uses TRBV6-5 and TRBJ1-1; 8 bases fit TRBD1. The CDR3 consists of 14 residues. CDR1 is MNHEY, CDR2 SVGAGI, per germline. The J segment lost 7 bases and the V segment lost 5 bases, leaving 9 bases of the junction unmatched. The DNA of the CDR3 is TGTGCCAGCAGTCAGGGACAGGTTGGGGTTGAAGCTTTCTTT. This sequence encodes CASSQGQVGVEAFF.

The rearrangement links TRBV21-1 to TRBJ2-5; the tabulated D call, TRBD1, remains unverified against the DNA. TRBV21-1 is a pseudogene segment. This CDR3 is built from 9 residues. In nucleotides, the CDR3 is TGTGCCAGCCATGAGACCCAGTACTTC. Its protein product is CASHETQYF.

The chain combines TRBV11-3 with TRBJ1-1, with D unclear. The V gene lost 4 bases and the J gene lost 1 base, with 4 bases spanning the gap. The CDR3 spans 12 residues. CDR1 and CDR2 from the germline V gene are SGHNT and YENEEA. CDR3: CASSSRNTEAFF. CDR3 bases: TGTGCCAGCAGCTCTAGGAACACTGAAGCTTTCTTT.

This clone showed up just a few times. The rearrangement links TRBV6-5 to TRBJ1-2, with D tentatively TRBD1 (6 bases). This CDR3 region has 13 residues. The V and J ends lost 5 bases and 4 bases respectively, with 11 bases between them. Germline V CDR1 and CDR2: MNHEY, SVGAGI. The CDR3 DNA follows: TGTGCCAGCAGTCGACAGGATTCCTATGGCTACACCTTC. This translates into CASSRQDSYGYTF.

The chain employs TRBV7-8 and TRBJ2-5; D unresolved. CDR3 length: 15 residues. Germline loops: CDR1 SGHVS, CDR2 FQNEAQ. V shed 2 bases and J shed 1 base, with 11 bases lying between them. CDR3 sequence reads: CASSLNVHSQETQYF. Here the CDR3 DNA reads TGTGCCAGCAGCTTAAATGTTCATTCCCAAGAGACCCAGTACTTC.

The chain employs TRBV6-5 and TRBJ1-3, with D unresolved. Looked up from germline, CDR1 is MNHEY and CDR2 is SVGAGI. The CDR3 runs to 15 residues. Trimming stripped 0 bases from V and 0 bases from J, with 6 bases between. The DNA of the CDR3 is TGTGCCAGCAGTTACTCGCAGTACTCTGGAAACACCATATATTTT. The encoded protein is CASSYSQYSGNTIYF.

This chain joins TRBV7-3 and TRBJ1-1; 11 nucleotides align to TRBD1. V lost 4 bases and J lost 10; bases outside the gene matches: 8. Germline values: CDR1 SGHTA, CDR2 FQGTGA. The CDR3 is 14 residues long. In nucleotides, the CDR3 is TGTGCCAGCAGCTCATCGGGGGGACAGGGGGGAGCTTTCTTT. It translates to CASSSSGGQGGAFF.